Listed below are T cell receptor beta chains from one sample, sequenced in a study of chemoradiotherapy in HPV16-positive cancers. Method: immunoSEQ multiplex PCR; TCRdb's copy keeps in-frame clones and lacks some. The sample lists more than 20,000 clones; around 87% were seen once. Here the sequenced sample was blood, taken from a patient who underwent chemoradiotherapy. These receptors were obtained from a human donor with HPV-associated anogenital cancer. Both conserved end residues are part of each CDR3.

>TRBV5-1|TRBJ2-7
CASSLWTGSKNEQYF
>TRBV6-1|TRBJ1-5
CASSALGNQPQHF
>TRBV7-9|TRBJ1-1
CASSLITRGEAFF
>TRBV19|TRBJ2-2
CASSSGTMNTGELFF
>TRBV5-5|TRBJ2-2
CASSLHSGASGELFF
>TRBV6-6|TRBJ2-5
CASLGGEETQYF
>TRBV2|TRBJ2-7
CASRGTGGSYEQYF
>TRBV27|TRBJ2-4
CASSFTGTAKNIQYF
>TRBV10-2|TRBJ2-1
CASSESVGLADNEQFF
>TRBV4-1|TRBJ2-2
CASSQYSSAGELFF
>TRBV7-2|TRBJ2-3
CASSPGLAGRGGTQYF
>TRBV6-5|TRBJ2-3
CASSSPLTSGTDTQYF
>TRBV2|TRBJ1-4
CASRDGTFGQYEKLFF
>TRBV18|TRBJ2-5
CASSLGIAGDATQYF